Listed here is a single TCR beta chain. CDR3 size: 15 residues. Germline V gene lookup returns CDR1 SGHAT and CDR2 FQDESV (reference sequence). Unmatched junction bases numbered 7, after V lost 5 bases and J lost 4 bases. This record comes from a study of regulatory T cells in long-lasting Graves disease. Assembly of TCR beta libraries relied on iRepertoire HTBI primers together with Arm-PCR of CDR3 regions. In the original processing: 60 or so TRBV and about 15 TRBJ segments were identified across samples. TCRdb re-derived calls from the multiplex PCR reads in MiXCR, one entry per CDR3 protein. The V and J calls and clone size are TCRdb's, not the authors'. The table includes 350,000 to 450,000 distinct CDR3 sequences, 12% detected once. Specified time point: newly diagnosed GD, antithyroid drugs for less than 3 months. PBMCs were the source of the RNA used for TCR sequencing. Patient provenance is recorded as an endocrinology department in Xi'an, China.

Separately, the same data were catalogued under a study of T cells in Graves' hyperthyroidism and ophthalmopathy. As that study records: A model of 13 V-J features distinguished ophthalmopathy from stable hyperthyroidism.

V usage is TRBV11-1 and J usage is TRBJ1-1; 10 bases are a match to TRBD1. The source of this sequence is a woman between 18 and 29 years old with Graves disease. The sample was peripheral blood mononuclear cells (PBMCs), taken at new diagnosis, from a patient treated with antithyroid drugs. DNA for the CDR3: TGTGCCAGCAGCCCCCGGGACAGGGGTTTCACTGAAGCTTTCTTT. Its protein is CASSPRDRGFTEAFF.